This TCR beta chain was identified in a study of blood T cells in healthy people across ages. The second PCR ran about 7 to 12 cycles with a sample-barcoded 5' primer and J-beta primers. Each cDNA was tagged by a template-switch adaptor containing 12 random nucleotides. TCRdb independently ran MiXCR on the 5' RACE reads; one entry per CDR3 protein. Of around 750,000 distinct CDR3 sequences in the sample, about 55% are singletons; the top ten hold approximately 40%. Whole-study findings and limits: A strong correlation was seen between TCR beta diversity and naive T cell percentage.

Germline V gene lookup returns CDR1 DFQATT and CDR2 SNEGSKA (reference sequence). V was pared by 2 bases and J by 6 bases, with 4 bases between. The CDR3 spans 10 residues. Comment on this clonotype: Its antigen is undetermined.

Whenever a sample was processed, at least 6.5 million PBMCs were isolated. The source is a man at least 80 years old in good health. V and J are TRBV20-1 and TRBJ1-1; D ambiguous. Input material: blood. CDR3 nucleotides: TGCAGTGCTAGAAGGGCTGAAGCTTTCTTT. It is translated as CSARRAEAFF.